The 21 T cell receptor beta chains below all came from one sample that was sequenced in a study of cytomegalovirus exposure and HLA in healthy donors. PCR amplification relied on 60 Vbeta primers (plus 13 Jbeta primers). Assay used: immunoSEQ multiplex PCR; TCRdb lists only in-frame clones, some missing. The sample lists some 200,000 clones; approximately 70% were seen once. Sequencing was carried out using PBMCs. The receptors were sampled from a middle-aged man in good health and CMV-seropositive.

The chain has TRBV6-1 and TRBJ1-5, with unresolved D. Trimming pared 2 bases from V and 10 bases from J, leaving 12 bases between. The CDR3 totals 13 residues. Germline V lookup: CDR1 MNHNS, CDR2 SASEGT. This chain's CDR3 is CASSERETTPQHF. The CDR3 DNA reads TGTGCCAGCAGTGAAAGAGAGACGACTCCCCAGCATTTT.

The CDR3 sequence: CASSQGGGGGIYYGYTF. In DNA, the CDR3 is TGCGCCAGCAGCCAAGGGGGGGGAGGGGGGATTTACTATGGCTACACCTTC. The chain combines TRBV4-1 with TRBJ1-2; the D gene is possibly TRBD1 (6 bases). The CDR3 contains 17 residues. Germline assignment: CDR1 MGHRA and CDR2 YSYEKL. Trimming removed 1 base from V and 3 bases from J, with 18 bases in between.

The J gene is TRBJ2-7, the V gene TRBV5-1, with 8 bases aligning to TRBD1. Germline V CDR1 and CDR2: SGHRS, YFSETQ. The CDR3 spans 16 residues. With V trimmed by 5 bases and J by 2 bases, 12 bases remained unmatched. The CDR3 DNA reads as TGCGCCAGCAGTAGAAAGATACAGGGGGAACCCTACGAGCAGTACTTC. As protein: CASSRKIQGEPYEQYF.

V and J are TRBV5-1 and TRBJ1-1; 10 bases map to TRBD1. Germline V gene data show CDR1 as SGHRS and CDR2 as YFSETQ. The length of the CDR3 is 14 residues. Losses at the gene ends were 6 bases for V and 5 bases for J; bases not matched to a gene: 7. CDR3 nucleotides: TGCGCCAGCACCCGGGACAGGGGAGTGACTGAAGCTTTCTTT. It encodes CASTRDRGVTEAFF.

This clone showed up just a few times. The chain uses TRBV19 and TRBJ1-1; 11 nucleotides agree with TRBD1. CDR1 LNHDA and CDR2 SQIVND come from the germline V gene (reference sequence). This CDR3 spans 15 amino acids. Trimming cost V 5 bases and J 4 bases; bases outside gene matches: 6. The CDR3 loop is CASSPRDRGSTEAFF. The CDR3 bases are TGTGCCAGTAGTCCCCGGGACAGGGGGAGCACTGAAGCTTTCTTT. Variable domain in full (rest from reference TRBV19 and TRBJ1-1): DGGITQSPKYLFRKEGQNVTLSCEQNLNHDAMYWYRQDPGQGLRLIYYSQIVNDFQKGDIAEGYSVSREKKESFPLTVTSAQKNPTAFYLCASSPRDRGSTEAFFGQGTRLTVV.

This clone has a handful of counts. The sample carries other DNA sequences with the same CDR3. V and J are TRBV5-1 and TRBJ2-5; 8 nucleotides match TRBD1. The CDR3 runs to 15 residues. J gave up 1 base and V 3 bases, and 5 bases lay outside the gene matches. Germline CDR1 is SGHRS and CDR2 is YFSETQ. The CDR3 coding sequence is TGCGCCAGCAGCTCGGACAGGGTTGGCCAAGAGACCCAGTACTTC. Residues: CASSSDRVGQETQYF.

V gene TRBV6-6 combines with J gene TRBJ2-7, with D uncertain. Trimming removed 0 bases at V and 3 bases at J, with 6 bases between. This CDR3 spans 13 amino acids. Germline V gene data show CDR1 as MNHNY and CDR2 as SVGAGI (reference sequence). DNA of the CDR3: TGTGCCAGCAGTTACTCAAATAACTACGAGCAGTACTTC. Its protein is CASSYSNNYEQYF.

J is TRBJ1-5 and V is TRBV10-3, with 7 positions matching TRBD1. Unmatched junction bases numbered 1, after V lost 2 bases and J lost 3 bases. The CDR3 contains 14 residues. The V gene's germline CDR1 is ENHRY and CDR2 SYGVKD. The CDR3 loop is CAISEGTVNQPQHF. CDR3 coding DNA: TGTGCCATCAGTGAGGGGACAGTCAATCAGCCCCAGCATTTT.

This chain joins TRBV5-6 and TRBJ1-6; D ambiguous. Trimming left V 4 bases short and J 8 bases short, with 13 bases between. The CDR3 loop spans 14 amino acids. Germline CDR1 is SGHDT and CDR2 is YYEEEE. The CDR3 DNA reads TGTGCCAGCAGCCCACCGTCGGTGGATTCACCCCTCCACTTT. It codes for CASSPPSVDSPLHF.

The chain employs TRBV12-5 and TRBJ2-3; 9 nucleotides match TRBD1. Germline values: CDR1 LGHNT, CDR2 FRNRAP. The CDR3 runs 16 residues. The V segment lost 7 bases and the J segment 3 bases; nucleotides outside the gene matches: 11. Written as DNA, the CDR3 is TGTGCTAGTGATTCCTGGGGAGGGACAGGGACAGATACGCAGTATTTT. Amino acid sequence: CASDSWGGTGTDTQYF.

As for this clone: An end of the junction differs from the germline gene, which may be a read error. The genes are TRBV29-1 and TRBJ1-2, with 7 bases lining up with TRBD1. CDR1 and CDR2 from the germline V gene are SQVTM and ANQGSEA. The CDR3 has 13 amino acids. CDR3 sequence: CSVGTKGGYGYAF. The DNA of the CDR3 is TGCAGCGTCGGGACAAAAGGGGGCTATGGCTACGCCTTC.

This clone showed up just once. The CDR3 spells CASSDTPAYEQYF. The CDR3 DNA reads TGTGCCAGCAGTGATACGCCAGCCTACGAGCAGTACTTC. V gene TRBV2 combines with J gene TRBJ2-7; no firm D call. This CDR3 is built from 13 residues. CDR1 and CDR2 (germline): SNHLY, FYNNEI. V lost 3 bases and J lost 2, with 8 bases in between.

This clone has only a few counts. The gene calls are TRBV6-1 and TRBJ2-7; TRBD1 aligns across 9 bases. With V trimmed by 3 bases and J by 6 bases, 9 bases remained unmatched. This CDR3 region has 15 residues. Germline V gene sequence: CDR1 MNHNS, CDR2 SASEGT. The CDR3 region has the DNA TGTGCCAGCAGTGAGCTACAGGGGGCTCTTGGCGAGCAGTACTTC. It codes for CASSELQGALGEQYF.

CDR3 bases: TGTGCCATCAGTGAGTCGGGAGGACAGCCCCAGCATTTT. Its translation: CAISESGGQPQHF. V usage is TRBV10-3 and J usage is TRBJ1-5; D is unclear. Germline V gene lookup returns CDR1 ENHRY and CDR2 SYGVKD. The length of the CDR3 is 13 residues. The V and J ends lost 0 bases and 7 bases respectively, with 7 bases between them.

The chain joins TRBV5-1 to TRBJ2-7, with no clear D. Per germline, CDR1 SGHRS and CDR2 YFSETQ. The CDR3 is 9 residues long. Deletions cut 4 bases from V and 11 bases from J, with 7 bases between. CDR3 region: CASSPREYF. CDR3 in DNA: TGCGCCAGCAGCCCCCGCGAGTACTTC. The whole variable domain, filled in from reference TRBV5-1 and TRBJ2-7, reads KAGVTQTPRYLIKTRGQQVTLSCSPISGHRSVSWYQQTPGQGLQFLFEYFSETQRNKGNFPGRFSGRQFSNSRSEMNVSTLELGDSALYLCASSPREYFGPGTRLTVT.

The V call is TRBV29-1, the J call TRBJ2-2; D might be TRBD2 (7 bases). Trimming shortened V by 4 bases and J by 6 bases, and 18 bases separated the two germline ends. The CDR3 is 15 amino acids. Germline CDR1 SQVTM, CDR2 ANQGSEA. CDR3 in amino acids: CSVAPPQGLPGELFF. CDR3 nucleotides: TGCAGCGTTGCCCCCCCACAGGGACTACCCGGGGAGCTGTTTTTT.

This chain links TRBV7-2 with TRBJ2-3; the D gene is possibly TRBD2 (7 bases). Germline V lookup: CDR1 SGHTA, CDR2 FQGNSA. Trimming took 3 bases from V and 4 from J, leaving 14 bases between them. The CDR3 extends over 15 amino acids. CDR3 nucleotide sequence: TGTGCCAGCAGCTTGGAGTGGGGGGGCTCAGATACGCAGTATTTT. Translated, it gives CASSLEWGGSDTQYF. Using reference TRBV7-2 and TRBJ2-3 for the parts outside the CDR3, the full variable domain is GAGVSQSPSNKVTEKGKDVELRCDPISGHTALYWYRQSLGQGLEFLIYFQGNSAPDKSGLPSDRFSAERTGGSVSTLTIQRTQQEDSAVYLCASSLEWGGSDTQYFGPGTRLTVL.

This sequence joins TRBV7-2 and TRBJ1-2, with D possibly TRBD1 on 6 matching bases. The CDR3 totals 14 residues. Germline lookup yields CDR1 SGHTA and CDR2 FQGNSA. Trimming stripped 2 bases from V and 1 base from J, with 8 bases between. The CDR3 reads CASSLTGINYGYTF. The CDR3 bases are TGTGCCAGCAGCTTAACAGGGATTAACTATGGCTACACCTTC.

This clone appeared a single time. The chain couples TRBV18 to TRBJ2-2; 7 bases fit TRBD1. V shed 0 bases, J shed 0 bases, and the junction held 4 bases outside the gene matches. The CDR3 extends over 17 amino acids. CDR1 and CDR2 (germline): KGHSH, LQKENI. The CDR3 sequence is CASSPPRGTANTGELFF. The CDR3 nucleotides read TGTGCCAGCTCACCACCCCGAGGGACAGCGAACACCGGGGAGCTGTTTTTT.

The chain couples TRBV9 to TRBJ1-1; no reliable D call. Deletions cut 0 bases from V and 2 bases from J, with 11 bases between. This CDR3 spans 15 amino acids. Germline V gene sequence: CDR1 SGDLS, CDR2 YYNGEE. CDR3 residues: CASSVGSSSNTEAFF. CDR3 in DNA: TGTGCCAGCAGCGTAGGGTCCTCCAGTAACACTGAAGCTTTCTTT.

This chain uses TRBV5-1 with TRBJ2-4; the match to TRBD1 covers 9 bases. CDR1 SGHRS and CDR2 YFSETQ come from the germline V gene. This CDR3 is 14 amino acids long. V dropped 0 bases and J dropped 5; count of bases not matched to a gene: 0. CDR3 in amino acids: CASSLGTGENIQYF. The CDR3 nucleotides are TGCGCCAGCAGCTTGGGGACAGGGGAAAACATTCAGTACTTC.